The clone carrying this T cell receptor beta chain appeared a single time. Its target is unknown. With 4 bases clipped from V and 9 bases from J, the junction kept 5 bases outside the gene matches. Germline CDR1 and CDR2: SGHTA and FQGTGA. This CDR3 region has 13 residues. The data derive from a study of OX40 agonist ivuxolimab in advanced cancers. The wider study: It was ivuxolimab, an agonistic anti-OX40 (CD134) antibody, that patients were treated with. Three partial responders included one hepatocellular carcinoma patient and two cutaneous melanoma patients. Study findings and constraints: Dosing at 0.1 to 3.0 mg/kg was accompanied by clonal expansion of CD4+ and CD8+ blood T cells by week 6. Among expanded peripheral T cells, antigen specificity went undetermined.

Produced via immunoSEQ multiplex PCR; TCRdb's table is partial and in-frame only. In the table there are 150,000 to 190,000 clones, 90% to 95% of which are singletons. This clonotype was obtained from an adult with an advanced solid tumor such as melanoma, head and neck, liver or kidney cancer. The source was CD4+ or CD8+ T cells sorted from blood, collected in a trial of the OX40 agonist ivuxolimab. The rearrangement uses TRBV7-3 and TRBJ2-1, with 8 bases aligning to TRBD2. For the CDR3, the DNA is TGTGCCAGCAGCTACGGACTAGCTGGTGAGCAGTTCTTC. Its translation: CASSYGLAGEQFF.